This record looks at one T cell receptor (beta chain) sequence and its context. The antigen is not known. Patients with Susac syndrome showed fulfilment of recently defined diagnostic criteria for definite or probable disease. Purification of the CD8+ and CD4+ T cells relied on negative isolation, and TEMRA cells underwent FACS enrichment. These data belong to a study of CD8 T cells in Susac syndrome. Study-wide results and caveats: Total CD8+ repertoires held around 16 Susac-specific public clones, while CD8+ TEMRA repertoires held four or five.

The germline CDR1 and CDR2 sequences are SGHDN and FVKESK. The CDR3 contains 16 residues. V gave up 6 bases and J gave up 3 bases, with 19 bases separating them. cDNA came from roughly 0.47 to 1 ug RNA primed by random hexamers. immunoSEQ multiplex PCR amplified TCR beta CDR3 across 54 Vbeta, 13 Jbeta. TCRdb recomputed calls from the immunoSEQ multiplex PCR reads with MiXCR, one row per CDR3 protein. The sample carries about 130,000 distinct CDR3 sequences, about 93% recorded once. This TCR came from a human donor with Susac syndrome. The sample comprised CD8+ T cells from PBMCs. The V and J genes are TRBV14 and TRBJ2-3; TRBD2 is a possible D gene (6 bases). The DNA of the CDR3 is TGTGCCAGCAGTCTCTTTGAGACTAGATTGACAGATACGCAGTATTTT. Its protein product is CASSLFETRLTDTQYF.